Described below is a single TCR beta chain sequence and its context. The antigen remains undetermined. This sample was taken from a study of beta chain features in type 1 diabetes. Broader study findings: Moderate yet significant TCRB CDR3 shortening was seen in Type 1 diabetes patients in all four CD4+ subsets. The study left unresolved whether HLA type influences TCRB rearrangement.

Since all of the isolated RNA was reverse transcribed, expressed TCRB transcripts were what got sequenced. The assay was immunoSEQ multiplex PCR, and TCRdb's table has in-frame clones only and misses some. This sample carries hundreds of thousands of clones, about 14% of them seen once, and the ten largest clones take about 0.086%. The germline V gene has CDR1 MDHEN and CDR2 SYDVKM. Trimming removed 6 bases at V and 4 bases at J, with 19 bases between. The CDR3 loop spans 15 amino acids. This TCR derives from a young man in good health. The V call is TRBV28, the J call TRBJ2-7; tentatively, D is TRBD1 or TRBD2 (5 bases each). Sequencing input: naive CD4+ T cells from blood. The CDR3 loop is CASRLTWDRPYEQYF. CDR3 nucleotide sequence: TGTGCCAGCAGACTTACGTGGGACCGCCCGTACGAGCAGTACTTC. Using reference TRBV28 and TRBJ2-7 for the parts outside the CDR3, the full variable domain is DVKVTQSSRYLVKRTGEKVFLECVQDMDHENMFWYRQDPGLGLRLIYFSYDVKMKEKGDIPEGYSVSREKKERFSLILESASTNQTSMYLCASRLTWDRPYEQYFGPGTRLTVT.